This T cell receptor (beta chain) was obtained from a study of shared clonotypes between healthy human individuals. Findings and limits, study-wide: Generation probabilities were higher for clonotypes shared across all four sorted-subset donors than for unshared ones.

TCRdb's copy holds only in-frame clones and misses some; the assay was immunoSEQ multiplex PCR. The table includes about 640,000 clones, less than 80% detected once. Germline loops: CDR1 SGHKS, CDR2 YYEKEE (reference sequence). The V segment lost 6 bases and the J segment 2 bases; nucleotides outside the gene matches: 10. CDR3 length equals 15 residues. Notes on this clone: Its antigen is not known.

The receptor was derived from a woman aged 25 to 39 in good health. V and J are TRBV5-5 and TRBJ2-5, with 7 bases aligning to TRBD2. The sequenced material came from memory CD4+ T cells sorted from blood. Specified subset: CD45RA-negative fraction. The CDR3 DNA sequence: TGTGCCAGCAAACAAATCGGACTAGTACAAGAGACCCAGTACTTC. Amino acids: CASKQIGLVQETQYF.